This is a list of T cell receptor beta chains from one sample in a study of cytomegalovirus exposure and HLA in healthy donors. The data were produced by immunoSEQ multiplex PCR, yet TCRdb's version contains in-frame clones alone and is incomplete. The sample shows hundreds of thousands of clones, over 65% of them seen only once. What was sequenced was PBMCs. The receptors were sampled from a woman aged 55 to 70 in good health and CMV-seropositive. Each CDR3 is given with its conserved first and last residue. A D gene is named only where the DNA matches it firmly. A row's size may be missing; if present it is once, few, many or a size class.

V	size	D	J	CDR3	DNA
TRBV7-6	once	TRBD1	TRBJ1-3	CASSPTGTGYGNTIYF	TGTGCCAGCAGCCCAACCGGGACAGGGTACGGAAACACCATATATTTT
TRBV28	few	-	TRBJ1-5	CASSGQGHSNQPQHF	TGTGCCAGCAGCGGGCAGGGGCATAGCAATCAGCCCCAGCATTTT
TRBV9	-	-	TRBJ1-1	CASSRPPGGIMNTEAFF	TGTGCCAGCAGCCGGCCTCCCGGGGGGATAATGAACACTGAAGCTTTCTTT
TRBV5-6	-	-	TRBJ2-3	CASSYGQRPDTQYF	TGTGCCAGCAGCTACGGACAGAGGCCAGATACGCAGTATTTT
TRBV28	-	-	TRBJ2-1	CASRGGGSTGDEQFF	TGTGCCAGCAGGGGAGGGGGGTCGACAGGGGATGAGCAGTTCTTC
TRBV5-1	few	-	TRBJ1-4	CASSLGIQVSTNEKLFF	TGCGCCAGCAGCTTGGGAATCCAGGTGTCAACTAATGAAAAACTGTTTTTT
TRBV7-2	-	-	TRBJ2-5	CASSPPGVRETQYF	TGTGCCAGCAGCCCCCCTGGAGTTAGAGAGACCCAGTACTTC
TRBV6-5	-	TRBD1	TRBJ1-5	CASSYSSNRGQPQHF	TGTGCCAGCAGTTACTCGTCGAACAGGGGCCAGCCCCAGCATTTT
TRBV12-5	-	-	TRBJ1-5	CASGDRTNQPQHF	TGTGCTAGTGGCGACAGGACCAATCAGCCCCAGCATTTT
TRBV5-4	-	TRBD2	TRBJ2-3	CASSLPAGGLSDTQYF	TGTGCCAGCAGCTTGCCAGCGGGGGGGCTCTCAGATACGCAGTATTTT
TRBV28	-	-	TRBJ1-1	CASSLQGGAFF	TGTGCCAGCAGTCTGCAGGGTGGCGCTTTCTTT
TRBV4-3	-	TRBD1	TRBJ2-2	CASSQTGGGNTGELFF	TGCGCCAGCAGCCAAACAGGGGGCGGGAACACCGGGGAGCTGTTTTTT
TRBV5-6	-	-	TRBJ2-1	CASRPPDSYNEQFF	TGTGCCAGCAGACCTCCCGACAGTTACAATGAGCAGTTCTTC
TRBV5-4	-	TRBD1	TRBJ1-1	CASSQTGYVNTEAFF	TGTGCCAGCAGCCAGACAGGGTATGTGAACACTGAAGCTTTCTTT
TRBV11-2	-	-	TRBJ1-1	CASSEDGRTFF	TGTGCCAGCAGCGAGGACGGGAGAACTTTCTTT
TRBV7-8	-	-	TRBJ1-2	CASSSHGTPYGYTF	TGTGCCAGCAGCTCCCACGGGACACCCTATGGCTACACCTTC
TRBV6-5	-	-	TRBJ2-7	CASSYDSSYEQYF	TGTGCCAGCAGTTATGATAGCTCCTACGAGCAGTACTTC
TRBV20-1	few	TRBD1	TRBJ2-1	CSAQKDREQFF	TGCAGTGCTCAAAAGGACAGGGAGCAGTTCTTC
TRBV29-1	-	TRBD2	TRBJ2-1	CSAGTSGPSSYNEQFF	TGCAGCGCCGGGACTAGCGGTCCTAGCTCCTACAATGAGCAGTTCTTC
TRBV29-1	-	TRBD2	TRBJ2-7	CSVRTSGKVQYF	TGCAGCGTTAGGACTAGCGGGAAGGTGCAGTACTTC
TRBV28	-	-	TRBJ1-1	CASSPRPGSANTEAFF	TGTGCCAGCAGTCCCCGCCCGGGGTCCGCGAACACTGAAGCTTTCTTT
TRBV6-5	-	TRBD1	TRBJ1-2	CASSYSRPGQGYGYTF	TGTGCCAGCAGTTATTCCCGCCCGGGACAGGGTTATGGCTACACCTTC
TRBV28	-	TRBD1	TRBJ1-2	CASRGRVTGGQYYGYTF	TGTGCCAGCAGGGGAAGGGTTACAGGGGGACAATACTATGGCTACACCTTC
TRBV5-1	-	-	TRBJ1-4	CASSMGPAGDEKLFF	TGCGCCAGCAGCATGGGTCCCGCGGGGGATGAAAAACTGTTTTTT
TRBV7-9	-	-	TRBJ1-2	CASSLNTAGYGYTF	TGTGCCAGCAGCTTAAATACCGCCGGCTATGGCTACACCTTC
TRBV6-1	-	-	TRBJ1-1	CASSDDRSLGTEAFF	TGTGCCAGCAGTGATGATAGGAGCTTGGGCACTGAAGCTTTCTTT
TRBV11-2	-	-	TRBJ2-7	CASSLADEQYF	TGTGCCAGCAGCTTGGCAGACGAGCAGTACTTC
TRBV6-5	-	TRBD2	TRBJ2-1	CASNPGRRENGEQFF	TGTGCCAGCAATCCTGGAAGGCGGGAGAACGGTGAGCAGTTCTTC
TRBV5-1	-	-	TRBJ2-5	CASSLEGVSRETQYF	TGCGCCAGCAGCTTGGAGGGAGTCAGTAGAGAGACCCAGTACTTC